A single sample is the source of the 23 T cell receptor beta chains below, sequenced in a study. Sequencing used immunoSEQ multiplex PCR; TCRdb keeps in-frame clones, though not all of them. Of about 50,000 clones in the sample, 80% to 95% are singletons; the top ten hold roughly 10%. Sequenced: PBMCs. The receptor set was obtained from a man in his forties with rheumatoid arthritis.

V gene TRBV15 combines with J gene TRBJ2-1; D is unclear. V was cut by 1 base and J by 12 bases, with 13 bases left in between. The CDR3 is 13 residues long. The germline V gene encodes CDR1 LNHNV and CDR2 YYDKDF (reference sequence). The CDR3 nucleotides read TGTGCCACCAGCAGAGCCCCTCGAGATGCGCAGTTCTTC. This gives the protein CATSRAPRDAQFF. Complete variable domain (other parts from reference TRBV15 and TRBJ2-1): DAMVIQNPRYQVTQFGKPVTLSCSQTLNHNVMYWYQQKSSQAPKLLFHYYDKDFNNEADTPDNFQSRRPNTSFCFLDIRSPGLGDTAMYLCATSRAPRDAQFFGPGTRLTVL.

The J gene is TRBJ2-1, the V gene TRBV2; 10 nucleotides match TRBD2. Germline values: CDR1 SNHLY, CDR2 FYNNEI. CDR3 length equals 18 residues. The J segment lost 4 bases and the V segment lost 6 bases, leaving 15 bases of the junction unmatched. As DNA, the CDR3 is TGTGCCAGCAGAGGGAGCGGGCTAGCGGGGGTCTCATACAATGAGCAGTTCTTC. This encodes CASRGSGLAGVSYNEQFF.

The chain combines TRBV2 with TRBJ1-5, with D uncertain. The V end was cut by 10 bases, the J end by 1 base, with 8 bases between. CDR1 is SNHLY and CDR2 is FYNNEI in the germline V gene. The CDR3 is 12 amino acids. The CDR3 reads CAIGRSNQPQHF. In nucleotides, the CDR3 is TGTGCCATCGGACGAAGCAATCAGCCCCAGCATTTT.

This chain uses TRBV7-9 with TRBJ2-5; D unresolved. Deletions cut 5 bases from V and 3 bases from J, with 7 bases between. CDR1 is SEHNR, CDR2 FQNEAQ, per germline (reference sequence). This CDR3 has 12 amino acids. Here the CDR3 DNA reads TGTGCCAGCAGCCAAAGAAAAGAGACCCAGTACTTC. Encoded protein: CASSQRKETQYF.

This chain uses TRBV28 with TRBJ1-1; a weak D match, TRBD1 (6 bases). The CDR3 spans 17 residues. Trimming pared 3 bases from V and 1 base from J, leaving 18 bases between. Per germline, CDR1 MDHEN and CDR2 SYDVKM. The CDR3 sequence is CASSFRSRGISNTEAFF. In DNA form, the CDR3 reads TGTGCCAGCAGTTTCCGGAGCAGGGGAATTTCGAACACTGAAGCTTTCTTT.

The V call is TRBV29-1, the J call TRBJ2-3; D is unresolved. Germline CDR1 is SQVTM and CDR2 is ANQGSEA. V was shortened by 2 bases and J by 6 bases, with 12 bases between the two germline ends. The CDR3 runs 13 residues. Here the CDR3 DNA reads TGCAGCGTTGAAAGTCCTCAGAGTGATACGCAGTATTTT. It encodes CSVESPQSDTQYF.

This chain uses TRBV11-2 with TRBJ1-1, with unresolved D. V was clipped by 3 bases and J by 2 bases, with 1 base between them. Germline V lookup: CDR1 SGHAT, CDR2 FQNNGV. The CDR3 sequence is 11 residues long. DNA for the CDR3: TGTGCCAGCAGCTTTAACACTGAAGCTTTCTTT. Protein: CASSFNTEAFF.

The V call is TRBV5-4, the J call TRBJ2-2, with 12 bases aligning to TRBD2. The CDR3 loop spans 16 amino acids. The V segment lost 4 bases and the J segment 7 bases; nucleotides outside the gene matches: 8. CDR1 is SGHNT and CDR2 is YYREEE in the germline V gene (reference sequence). The CDR3 DNA reads TGTGCCAGCAGCGTGGCTAGCGGGGGGGCCAGCGGGGAGCTGTTTTTT. Residues: CASSVASGGASGELFF.

The chain has TRBV7-2 and TRBJ1-1; 7 nucleotides match TRBD1. This CDR3 contains 14 residues. CDR1 SGHTA and CDR2 FQGNSA come from the germline V gene. Germline trimming cut 5 bases from V and 4 bases from J; bases unmatched to any gene: 7. The CDR3 here is CASSPIGTATEAFF. CDR3 nucleotides: TGTGCCAGCAGCCCAATCGGGACAGCCACTGAAGCTTTCTTT.

V usage is TRBV5-1 and J usage is TRBJ1-1, with a possible D match to TRBD1 (5 bases). Germline CDR1 reads SGHRS; CDR2 reads YFSETQ. V gave up 5 bases and J gave up 0 bases, with 8 bases separating them. CDR3 length: 13 residues. CDR3 DNA: TGCGCCAGCAGTACGACAGTGAACACTGAAGCTTTCTTT. Protein sequence: CASSTTVNTEAFF.

V and J are TRBV6-5 and TRBJ2-2; no definite D call. V shed 2 bases and J shed 5 bases, with 12 bases lying between them. Germline V gene sequence: CDR1 MNHEY, CDR2 SVGAGI. The CDR3 is made up of 15 amino acids. CDR3 nucleotide sequence: TGTGCCAGCAGTTACGGCCGGGCCCAGACCGGGGAGCTGTTTTTT. This encodes CASSYGRAQTGELFF.

The chain has TRBV7-3 and TRBJ2-1; tentative D call: TRBD2 (6 bases). Trimming removed 5 bases at V and 3 bases at J, with 14 bases between. The CDR3 is 15 amino acids. Germline CDR1 reads SGHTA; CDR2 reads FQGTGA. The CDR3 nucleotides read TGTGCCAGCAGCCCTCGGGTAGCGGTCTACAATGAGCAGTTCTTC. This codes for CASSPRVAVYNEQFF.

This chain connects TRBV2 to TRBJ2-4; TRBD1 matches at 7 bases. The V segment lost 4 bases and the J segment 13 bases; nucleotides outside the gene matches: 1. The CDR3 contains 10 residues. Germline V gene sequence: CDR1 SNHLY, CDR2 FYNNEI. The CDR3 DNA is TGTGCCAGCAGTGGGGGACAGCAGTACTTC. It translates to CASSGGQQYF.

This chain uses TRBV7-2 with TRBJ1-5; the match to TRBD1 covers 7 bases. Germline loops: CDR1 SGHTA, CDR2 FQGNSA. This CDR3 contains 15 residues. The V and J ends lost 4 bases and 7 bases, in that order; junction bases with no gene match: 10. CDR3 nucleotides: TGTGCCAGCAGCTCCAGACAGGGTCGGGGCCAGCCCCAGCATTTT. It yields the protein CASSSRQGRGQPQHF.

The gene calls are TRBV25-1 and TRBJ2-3; a weak D match, TRBD1 (6 bases). CDR3 length: 18 amino acids. V lost 1 base and J lost 5, with 22 bases in between. The germline gives CDR1 MGHDK, CDR2 SYGVNS. CDR3 in amino acids: CASSEFELWTEGIDTQYF. DNA of the CDR3: TGTGCCAGCAGTGAATTTGAGCTATGGACAGAGGGAATAGATACGCAGTATTTT. Full variable domain (missing parts from reference TRBV25-1 and TRBJ2-3): EADIYQTPRYLVIGTGKKITLECSQTMGHDKMYWYQQDPGMELHLIHYSYGVNSTEKGDLSSESTVSRIRTEHFPLTLESARPSHTSQYLCASSEFELWTEGIDTQYFGPGTRLTVL.

The chain couples TRBV24-1 to TRBJ2-1, with D hard to call. Trimming removed 1 base at V and 5 bases at J, with 5 bases between. The V gene's germline CDR1 is KGHDR and CDR2 SFDVKD. The CDR3 is 13 amino acids. The CDR3: CATSDFGNNEQFF. CDR3 bases: TGTGCCACCAGTGATTTTGGGAACAATGAGCAGTTCTTC.

The chain combines TRBV2 with TRBJ1-2, with 12 bases fitting TRBD1. Trimming cost V 6 bases and J 7 bases; bases outside gene matches: 9. From germline, CDR1 is SNHLY and CDR2 FYNNEI. This CDR3 is built from 15 residues. The DNA for the CDR3 is TGTGCCAGCAGCACCTCCGGGACAGGGGGCGGTGGCTACACCTTC. It encodes CASSTSGTGGGGYTF.

V usage is TRBV18 and J usage is TRBJ2-7; 9 nucleotides align to TRBD1. In germline, CDR1 is KGHSH, CDR2 LQKENI. The CDR3 consists of 14 residues. The V gene end was trimmed by 6 bases and the J gene end by 4 bases; junction bases not matched to a gene: 7. The CDR3, as DNA: TGTGCCAGCTCCCCCGGGACAGGGCTGTACGAGCAGTACTTC. As protein: CASSPGTGLYEQYF.

This chain's CDR3 is CASSLDRYGYTF. Written as DNA, the CDR3 is TGTGCCAGCAGCCTGGACAGGTATGGCTACACCTTC. The V gene is TRBV3-1 (or the pseudogene TRBV3-2), the J gene TRBJ1-2, with 7 positions matching TRBD1. Germline loops: CDR1 LGHDT, CDR2 YNNKEL (reference sequence). The CDR3 is 12 residues long. V shed 4 bases, J shed 5 bases, and the junction held 1 base outside the gene matches.

The rearrangement links TRBV14 to TRBJ2-1; D is possibly TRBD2 (6 bases). The ends were cut back, 0 bases at V and 7 bases at J, with 22 bases in the middle. CDR3 length equals 18 residues. Germline CDR1 SGHDN, CDR2 FVKESK. Written as DNA, the CDR3 is TGTGCCAGCAGCCAAGATCTCCGCGGGACTGCCCTACCGAATGAGCAGTTCTTC. Its translation: CASSQDLRGTALPNEQFF.

The V gene is TRBV29-1, the J gene TRBJ2-1; tentative D call: TRBD2 (5 bases). Trimming took 7 bases from V and 5 from J, leaving 12 bases between them. CDR3 length: 12 residues. Germline V gene data show CDR1 as SQVTM and CDR2 as ANQGSEA. This CDR3 reads CSAREFHNEQFF. The CDR3, as DNA: TGCAGCGCTAGGGAGTTTCACAATGAGCAGTTCTTC.

This chain uses TRBV9 with TRBJ2-3; 10 bases fit TRBD2. The CDR3 runs 16 residues. The V and J ends lost 3 bases and 3 bases, in that order; junction bases with no gene match: 7. Germline values: CDR1 SGDLS, CDR2 YYNGEE. CDR3 sequence reads: CASSGPAGGPTDTQYF. The CDR3 DNA reads TGTGCCAGCAGCGGACCAGCGGGGGGGCCGACAGATACGCAGTATTTT. The whole variable domain, filled in from reference TRBV9 and TRBJ2-3, reads DSGVTQTPKHLITATGQRVTLRCSPRSGDLSVYWYQQSLDQGLQFLIQYYNGEERAKGNILERFSAQQFPDLHSELNLSSLELGDSALYFCASSGPAGGPTDTQYFGPGTRLTVL.

The chain employs TRBV6-5 and TRBJ2-5; 11 bases are a match to TRBD2. The germline V gene encodes CDR1 MNHEY and CDR2 SVGAGI. The CDR3 length is 15 residues. J lost 0 bases, V lost 5 bases, and 2 bases had no gene match. The CDR3 spells CASSPSGGNQETQYF. For the CDR3, the DNA is TGTGCCAGCAGTCCTAGCGGGGGGAACCAAGAGACCCAGTACTTC.